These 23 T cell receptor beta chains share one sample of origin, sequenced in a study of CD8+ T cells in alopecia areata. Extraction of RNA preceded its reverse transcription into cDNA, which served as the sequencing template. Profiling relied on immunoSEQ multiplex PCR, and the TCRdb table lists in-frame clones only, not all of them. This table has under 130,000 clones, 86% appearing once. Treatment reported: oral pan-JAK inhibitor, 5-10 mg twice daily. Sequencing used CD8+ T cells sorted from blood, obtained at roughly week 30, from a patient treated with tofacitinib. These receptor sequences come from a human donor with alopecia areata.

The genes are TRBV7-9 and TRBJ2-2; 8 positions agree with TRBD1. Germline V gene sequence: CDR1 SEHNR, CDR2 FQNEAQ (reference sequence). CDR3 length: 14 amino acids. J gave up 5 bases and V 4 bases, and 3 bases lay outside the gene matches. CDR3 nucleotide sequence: TGTGCCAGCAGCTCCACAGGGGGTACCGGGGAGCTGTTTTTT. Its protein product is CASSSTGGTGELFF. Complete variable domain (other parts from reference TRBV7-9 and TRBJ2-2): DTGVSQNPRHKITKRGQNVTFRCDPISEHNRLYWYRQTLGQGPEFLTYFQNEAQLEKSRLLSDRFSAERPKGSFSTLEIQRTEQGDSAMYLCASSSTGGTGELFFGEGSRLTVL.

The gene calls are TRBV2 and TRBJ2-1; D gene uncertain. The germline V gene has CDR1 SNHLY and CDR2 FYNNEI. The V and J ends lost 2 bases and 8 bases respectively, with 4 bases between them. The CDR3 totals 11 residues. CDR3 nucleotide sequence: TGTGCCAGCAGTGAAAAGGATGAGCAGTTCTTC. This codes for CASSEKDEQFF.

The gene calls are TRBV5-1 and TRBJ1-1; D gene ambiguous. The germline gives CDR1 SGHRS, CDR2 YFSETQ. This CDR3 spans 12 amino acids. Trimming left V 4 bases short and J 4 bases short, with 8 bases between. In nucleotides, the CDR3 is TGCGCCAGCAGCCCGGGGAGCACTGAAGCTTTCTTT. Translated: CASSPGSTEAFF. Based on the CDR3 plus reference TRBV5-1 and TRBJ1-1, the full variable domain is KAGVTQTPRYLIKTRGQQVTLSCSPISGHRSVSWYQQTPGQGLQFLFEYFSETQRNKGNFPGRFSGRQFSNSRSEMNVSTLELGDSALYLCASSPGSTEAFFGQGTRLTVV.

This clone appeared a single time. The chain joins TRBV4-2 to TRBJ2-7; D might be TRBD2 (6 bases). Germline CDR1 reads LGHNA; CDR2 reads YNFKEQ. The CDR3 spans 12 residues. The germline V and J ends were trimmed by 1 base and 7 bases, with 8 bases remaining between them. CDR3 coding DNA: TGTGCCAGCAGCCAAGGGGCGGGAGAGCAGTACTTC. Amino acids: CASSQGAGEQYF.

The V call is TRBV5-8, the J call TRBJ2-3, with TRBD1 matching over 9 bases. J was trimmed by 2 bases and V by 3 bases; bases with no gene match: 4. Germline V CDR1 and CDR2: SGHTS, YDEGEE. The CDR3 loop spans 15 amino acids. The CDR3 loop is CASSSGQGTTDTQYF. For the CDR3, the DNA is TGTGCCAGCAGCTCCGGACAGGGGACCACAGATACGCAGTATTTT.

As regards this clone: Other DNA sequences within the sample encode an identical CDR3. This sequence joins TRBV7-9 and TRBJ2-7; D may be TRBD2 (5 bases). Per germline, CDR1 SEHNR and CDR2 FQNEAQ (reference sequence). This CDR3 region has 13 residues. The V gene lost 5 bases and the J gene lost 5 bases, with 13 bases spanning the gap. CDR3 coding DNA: TGTGCCAGCAGCGGGAGCCGTAGGGACGAGCAGTACTTC. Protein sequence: CASSGSRRDEQYF.

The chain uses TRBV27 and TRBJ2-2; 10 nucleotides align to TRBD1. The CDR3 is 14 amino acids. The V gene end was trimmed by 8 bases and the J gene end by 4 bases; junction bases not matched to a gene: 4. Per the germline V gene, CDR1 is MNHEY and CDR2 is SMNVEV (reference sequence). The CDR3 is CASRGQGTTGELFF. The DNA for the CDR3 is TGTGCCAGCCGGGGACAGGGGACCACCGGGGAGCTGTTTTTT.

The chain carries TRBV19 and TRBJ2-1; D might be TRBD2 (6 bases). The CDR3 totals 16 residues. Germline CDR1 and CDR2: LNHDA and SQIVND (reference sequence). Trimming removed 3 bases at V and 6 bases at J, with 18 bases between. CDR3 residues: CASSITPSDRSNEQFF. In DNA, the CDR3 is TGTGCCAGTAGTATTACCCCTAGCGATAGAAGCAATGAGCAGTTCTTC.

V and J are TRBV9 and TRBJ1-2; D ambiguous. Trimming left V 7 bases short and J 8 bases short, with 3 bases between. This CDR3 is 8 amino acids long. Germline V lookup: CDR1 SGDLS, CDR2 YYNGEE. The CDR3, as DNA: TGTGCCAGCGACGGCTACACCTTC. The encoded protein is CASDGYTF.

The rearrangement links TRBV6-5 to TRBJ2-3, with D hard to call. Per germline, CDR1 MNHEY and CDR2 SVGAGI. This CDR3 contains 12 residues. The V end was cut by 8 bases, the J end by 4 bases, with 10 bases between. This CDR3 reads CASRSPPDTQYF. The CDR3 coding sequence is TGTGCCAGCCGCTCCCCCCCAGATACGCAGTATTTT.

CDR3 nucleotides: TGCAGCGTTGGGTCGGACAGAAACTACGAGCAGTACTTC. Translating it yields CSVGSDRNYEQYF. This chain joins TRBV29-1 and TRBJ2-7, with a weak D call TRBD1 (6 bases). Germline V gene lookup returns CDR1 SQVTM and CDR2 ANQGSEA. Trimming took 4 bases from V and 3 from J, leaving 13 bases between them. This CDR3 is 13 amino acids long.

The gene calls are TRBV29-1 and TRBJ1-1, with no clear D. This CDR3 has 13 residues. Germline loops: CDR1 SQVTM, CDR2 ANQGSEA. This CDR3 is CSYNQVLGTEAFF. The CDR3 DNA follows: TGCAGTTACAACCAGGTGTTGGGCACTGAAGCTTTCTTT.

This CDR3 reads CASSQDRSGLYGYTF. The CDR3 nucleotides read TGCGCCAGCAGCCAAGACAGGTCTGGTCTCTATGGCTACACCTTC. The V and J genes are TRBV4-1 and TRBJ1-2; D remains unclear. V lost 0 bases, J lost 4 bases, and 12 bases lay in between. This CDR3 is built from 15 residues. Per the germline V gene, CDR1 is MGHRA and CDR2 is YSYEKL.

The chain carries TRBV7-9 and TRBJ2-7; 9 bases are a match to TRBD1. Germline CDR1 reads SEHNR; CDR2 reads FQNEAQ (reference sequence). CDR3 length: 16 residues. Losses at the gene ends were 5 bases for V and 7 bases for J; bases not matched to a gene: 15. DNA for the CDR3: TGTGCCAGCAGCCCCCGGACAGGGGAGGGGAAAGAGGAGCAGTACTTC. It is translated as CASSPRTGEGKEEQYF. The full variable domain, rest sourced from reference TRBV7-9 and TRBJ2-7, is DTGVSQNPRHKITKRGQNVTFRCDPISEHNRLYWYRQTLGQGPEFLTYFQNEAQLEKSRLLSDRFSAERPKGSFSTLEIQRTEQGDSAMYLCASSPRTGEGKEEQYFGPGTRLTVT.

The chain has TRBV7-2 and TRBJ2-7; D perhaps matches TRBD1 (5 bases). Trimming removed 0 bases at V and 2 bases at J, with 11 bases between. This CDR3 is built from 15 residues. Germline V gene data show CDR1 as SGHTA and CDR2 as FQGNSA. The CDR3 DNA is TGTGCCAGCAGCTTAGCGGCGCAGGGCGCCTACGAGCAGTACTTC. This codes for CASSLAAQGAYEQYF.

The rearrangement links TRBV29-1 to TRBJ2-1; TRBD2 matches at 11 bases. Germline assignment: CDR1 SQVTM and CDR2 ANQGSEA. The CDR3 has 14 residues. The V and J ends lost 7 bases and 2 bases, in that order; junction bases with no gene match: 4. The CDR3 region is CSGIAGGTYNEQFF. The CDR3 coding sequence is TGCAGCGGCATAGCGGGAGGGACCTACAATGAGCAGTTCTTC.

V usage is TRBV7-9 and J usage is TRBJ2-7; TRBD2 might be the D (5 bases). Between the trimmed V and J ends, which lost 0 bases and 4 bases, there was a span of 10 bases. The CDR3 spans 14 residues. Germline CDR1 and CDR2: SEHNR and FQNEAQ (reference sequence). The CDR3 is CASSLAGAAYEQYF. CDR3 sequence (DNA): TGTGCCAGCAGCTTAGCGGGAGCGGCTTACGAGCAGTACTTC.

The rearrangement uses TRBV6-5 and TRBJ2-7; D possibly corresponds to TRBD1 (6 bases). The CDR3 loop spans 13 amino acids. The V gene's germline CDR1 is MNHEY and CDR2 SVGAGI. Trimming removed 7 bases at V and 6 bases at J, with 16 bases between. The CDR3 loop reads CASNPQGRLEQYF. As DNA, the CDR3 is TGTGCCAGCAACCCACAGGGACGTCTCGAGCAGTACTTC.

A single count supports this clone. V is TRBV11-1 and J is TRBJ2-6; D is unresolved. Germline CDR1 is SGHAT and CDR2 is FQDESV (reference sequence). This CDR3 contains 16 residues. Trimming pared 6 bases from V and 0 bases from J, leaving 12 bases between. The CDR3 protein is CASSLLGYSGANVLTF. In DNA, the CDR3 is TGTGCCAGCAGTTTGCTCGGGTACTCTGGGGCCAACGTCCTGACTTTC.

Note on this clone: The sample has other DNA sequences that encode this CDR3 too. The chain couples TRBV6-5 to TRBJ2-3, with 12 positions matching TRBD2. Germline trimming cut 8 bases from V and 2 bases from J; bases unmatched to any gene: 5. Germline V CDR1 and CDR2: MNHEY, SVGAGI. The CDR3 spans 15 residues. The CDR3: CASSGLAGFTDTQYF. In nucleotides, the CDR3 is TGTGCCAGCTCCGGACTAGCGGGGTTCACAGATACGCAGTATTTT.

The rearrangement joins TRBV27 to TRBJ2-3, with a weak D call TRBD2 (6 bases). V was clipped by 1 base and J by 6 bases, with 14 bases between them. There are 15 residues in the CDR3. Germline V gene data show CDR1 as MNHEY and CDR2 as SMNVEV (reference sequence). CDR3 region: CASSLLRAEGDTQYF. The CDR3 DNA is TGTGCCAGCAGTTTATTGAGGGCGGAGGGGGATACGCAGTATTTT.

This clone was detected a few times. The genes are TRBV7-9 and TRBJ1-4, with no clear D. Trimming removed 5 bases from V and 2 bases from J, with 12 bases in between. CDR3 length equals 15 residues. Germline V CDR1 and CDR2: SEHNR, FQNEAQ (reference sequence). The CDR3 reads CASSDQWITNEKLFF. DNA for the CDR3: TGTGCCAGCAGCGACCAATGGATCACTAATGAAAAACTGTTTTTT.

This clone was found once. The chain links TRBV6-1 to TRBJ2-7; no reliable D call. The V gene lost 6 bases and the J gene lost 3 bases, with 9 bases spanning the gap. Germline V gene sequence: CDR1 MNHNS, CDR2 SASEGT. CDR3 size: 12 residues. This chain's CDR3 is CASSPYGYEQYF. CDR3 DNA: TGTGCCAGCAGCCCCTACGGCTACGAGCAGTACTTC.